A selection of T cell receptor beta chains follows, all from one sample in a study of blood T cell repertoires in COVID-19. Some clones are missing from TCRdb's copy, which holds only in-frame ones; the method was immunoSEQ multiplex PCR. Here the sample spans approximately 300,000 clones, 80% to 95% being singletons. Input material: peripheral blood. Receptor source: a woman in her 30s with COVID-19, enrolled during active disease. Both conserved end residues are part of each CDR3. A D gene is named only where the DNA matches it firmly. Not all rows give a size; the values are once, few, many and, for expanded clones, a class.

CDR3 length,D gene,clone size,J gene,V gene,CDR3 protein,CDR3 DNA
18,NA,NA,TRBJ2-6,TRBV10-3,CAISGEGERSSGANVLTF,TGTGCCATCAGCGGCGAGGGGGAGAGGAGTTCTGGGGCCAACGTCCTGACTTTC
15,NA,NA,TRBJ2-3,TRBV5-5,CASSLSAGSSDTQYF,TGTGCCAGCAGCTTGTCGGCCGGGAGCTCAGATACGCAGTATTTT
17,NA,NA,TRBJ1-4,TRBV4-1,CASSQGGSGTRSGKLFF,TGCGCCAGCAGCCAAGGGGGTTCAGGGACAAGGAGTGGAAAACTGTTTTTT
19,NA,NA,TRBJ1-5,TRBV15,CATSRDRRGAGRGNQPQHF,TGTGCCACCAGCAGAGATCGCCGGGGGGCGGGGCGCGGCAATCAGCCCCAGCATTTT
12,NA,NA,TRBJ2-7,TRBV7-8,CASSLVRYEQYF,TGTGCCAGCAGCTTAGTTCGGTACGAGCAGTACTTC
16,TRBD2,NA,TRBJ2-2,TRBV5-1,CASSKVAGANTGELFF,TGCGCCAGCAGCAAAGTAGCGGGAGCGAACACCGGGGAGCTGTTTTTT
13,TRBD1,NA,TRBJ1-2,TRBV4-1,CASSPWTGEGYTF,TGCGCCAGCAGCCCTTGGACAGGGGAAGGCTACACCTTC
15,NA,NA,TRBJ1-2,TRBV6-2/TRBV6-3,CASSYRGLNWDGYTF,TGTGCCAGCAGTTATCGAGGGTTGAACTGGGATGGCTACACCTTC
15,TRBD2,NA,TRBJ2-7,TRBV28,CASSSTSSGKYEQYF,TGTGCCAGCAGTTCTACCTCTAGCGGGAAGTACGAGCAGTACTTC
13,NA,NA,TRBJ2-5,TRBV2,CASGRGIEETQYF,TGTGCCAGCGGTCGGGGGATCGAGGAGACCCAGTACTTC
16,TRBD2,few,TRBJ2-2,TRBV7-6,CASSLGLAGDTGELFF,TGTGCCAGCAGCTTAGGTCTAGCGGGCGACACCGGGGAGCTGTTTTTT
14,NA,few,TRBJ1-1,TRBV19,CASSIRTVGSEAFF,TGTGCCAGTAGTATCCGGACAGTGGGCTCTGAAGCTTTCTTT
15,NA,NA,TRBJ1-2,TRBV5-4,CASSLEALRDYGYTF,TGTGCCAGCAGCTTGGAGGCATTACGGGACTATGGCTACACCTTC
17,NA,NA,TRBJ2-6,TRBV9,CASSVVGRSSGANVLTF,TGTGCCAGCAGCGTAGTAGGCCGGAGCTCTGGGGCCAACGTCCTGACTTTC
13,NA,once,TRBJ1-2,TRBV6-5,CASSSPRSYGYTF,TGTGCCAGCAGTTCGCCTAGGTCCTATGGCTACACCTTC
15,NA,NA,TRBJ2-5,TRBV11-3,CASSRRLGPEETQYF,TGTGCCAGCAGCCGGAGGTTAGGGCCGGAAGAGACCCAGTACTTC